This T cell receptor beta chain was identified in a study of siplizumab effects on memory and regulatory T cells. Study-level results: Relative to controls at roughly 28%, mappable alloreactive CD4+ clones exhibited a mean Treg-derived proportion of around 65% with siplizumab. Proliferating siplizumab-cultured Tregs lacked confirmed suppressive function. The naive T cell population seemed more diverse than memory cells and seemed a major contributor to the alloresponse.

This clone was detected only a few times. The antigen is undetermined. The germline gives CDR1 KGHSH, CDR2 LQKENI. Trimming stripped 3 bases from V and 4 bases from J, with 16 bases between. The CDR3 is made up of 16 amino acids. Per individual sample, 90,000 to 100,000 TCR templates were assayed. The repertoire was sequenced with immunoSEQ multiplex PCR; TCRdb's copy has only in-frame clones and lacks some. Among over 95,000 clones listed, around 95% were seen once. The rearrangement links TRBV18 to TRBJ1-3, with D unclear. The receptor was isolated from a human donor in good health. Sequenced: non-Treg CD4+ T cells sorted from blood. The CDR3 is CASSPTVEGSGNTIYF. In DNA form, the CDR3 reads TGTGCCAGCTCACCGACCGTGGAAGGCTCCGGAAACACCATATATTTT. Full variable domain (rest looked up from reference TRBV18 and TRBJ1-3): NAGVMQNPRHLVRRRGQEARLRCSPMKGHSHVYWYRQLPEEGLKFMVYLQKENIIDESGMPKERFSAEFPKEGPSILRIQQVVRGDSAAYFCASSPTVEGSGNTIYFGEGSWLTVV.